This T cell receptor (beta chain) was retrieved from a study of T cell responses to AZD1222 COVID-19 vaccine. Turning to this clone: Its matching antigen is unknown.

General study findings and limits: In a largely white British group with more females than males, clonal diversity was possibly underestimated. Nearly half of unique spike-specific TCRs reportedly avoided B.1.351 and B.1.1.7 mutated regions.

Libraries were prepared by immunoSEQ multiplex PCR; TCRdb keeps only in-frame clonotypes and omits some of them. The table shows some 120,000 clones, with around 88% occurring only once. The source of this sequence is an adult in good health. This specimen was peripheral blood, taken on day 0 of AZD1222 vaccination.

The CDR3 loop reads CASSLALNTEAFF. The CDR3 DNA is TGTGCCAGCAGCTTAGCGTTGAACACTGAAGCTTTCTTT. V gene TRBV5-5 combines with J gene TRBJ1-1; no reliable D call. The CDR3 is 13 residues long. V was trimmed by 2 bases and J by 0 bases, leaving 5 bases between them. The germline CDR1 and CDR2 sequences are SGHKS and YYEKEE (reference sequence).